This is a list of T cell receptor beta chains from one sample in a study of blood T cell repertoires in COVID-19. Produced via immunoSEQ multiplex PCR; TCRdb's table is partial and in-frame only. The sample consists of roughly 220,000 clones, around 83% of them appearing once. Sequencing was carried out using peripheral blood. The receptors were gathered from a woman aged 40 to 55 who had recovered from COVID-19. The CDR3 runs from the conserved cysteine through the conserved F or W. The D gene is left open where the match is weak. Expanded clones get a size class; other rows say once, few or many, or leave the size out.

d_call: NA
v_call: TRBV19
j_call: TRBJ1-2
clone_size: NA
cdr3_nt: TGTGCCAGTAGGCTGATAAGGGCAGGGGACTATGGCTACACCTTC
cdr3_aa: CASRLIRAGDYGYTF

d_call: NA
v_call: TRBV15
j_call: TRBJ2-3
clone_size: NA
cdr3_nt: TGTGCCACCAGCAGAGATCCAGGGGATACGCAGTATTTT
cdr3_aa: CATSRDPGDTQYF

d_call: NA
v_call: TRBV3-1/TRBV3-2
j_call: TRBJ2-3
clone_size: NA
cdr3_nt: TGTGCCAGCAGCCAAGCTCGGGGTTCGGATACGCAGTATTTT
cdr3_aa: CASSQARGSDTQYF

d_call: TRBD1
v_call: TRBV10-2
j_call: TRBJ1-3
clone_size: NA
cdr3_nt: TGCGCCAGCAGTGGGACAGGGAGTGGAAACACCATATATTTT
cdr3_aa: CASSGTGSGNTIYF

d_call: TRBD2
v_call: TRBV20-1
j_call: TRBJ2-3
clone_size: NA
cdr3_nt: TGCAGTGCTAGTACCAGCGGGGGGCCCTATACGCAGTATTTT
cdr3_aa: CSASTSGGPYTQYF

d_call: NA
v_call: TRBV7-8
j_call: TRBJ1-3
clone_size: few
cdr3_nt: TGTGCCAGCAGCAAAAACCGGGACTATAAAGGTGGAAACACCATATATTTT
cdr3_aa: CASSKNRDYKGGNTIYF

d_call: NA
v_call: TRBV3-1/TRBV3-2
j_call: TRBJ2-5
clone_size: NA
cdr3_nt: TGTGCCAGCAGCCCCACAGAAGAGACCCAGTACTTC
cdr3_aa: CASSPTEETQYF

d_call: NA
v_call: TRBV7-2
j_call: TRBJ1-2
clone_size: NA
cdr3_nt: TGTGCCAGCAGCTTAGGAGTCAAAAAACTGCATGGCTACACCTTC
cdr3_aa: CASSLGVKKLHGYTF

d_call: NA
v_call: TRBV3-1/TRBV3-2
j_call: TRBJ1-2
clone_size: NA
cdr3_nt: TGTGCCAGCAGCCAAACACGGGGGGCGAACTATGGCTACACCTTC
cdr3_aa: CASSQTRGANYGYTF

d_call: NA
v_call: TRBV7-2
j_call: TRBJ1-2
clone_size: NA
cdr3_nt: TGTGCCAGCAGCTCCAGGGATCCTAACTATGGCTACACCTTC
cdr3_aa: CASSSRDPNYGYTF

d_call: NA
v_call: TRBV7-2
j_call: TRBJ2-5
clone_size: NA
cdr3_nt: TGTGCCAGCAGCCAGACAGGCGCACAGGAGACCCAGTACTTC
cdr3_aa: CASSQTGAQETQYF

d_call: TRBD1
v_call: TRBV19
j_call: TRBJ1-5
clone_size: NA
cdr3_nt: TGTGCCAGTAGTACTGGACAGGGAGCCAATCAGCCCCAGCATTTT
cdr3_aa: CASSTGQGANQPQHF